A single sample is the source of the 22 T cell receptor beta chains below, sequenced in a study of T cell responses to AZD1222 COVID-19 vaccine. Using immunoSEQ multiplex PCR, the repertoire was profiled, and TCRdb retains in-frame clones only, with some absent. The table shows around 200,000 clones, with roughly 91% occurring only once. Sequenced material: peripheral blood, taken 28 days after the second dose of the MenACWY control vaccine. These receptors were taken from an adult who received the MenACWY meningococcal vaccine as a control.

V usage is TRBV5-1 and J usage is TRBJ1-3, with 9 nucleotides matching TRBD1. The CDR3 has 14 residues. J gave up 7 bases and V 4 bases, and 6 bases lay outside the gene matches. Germline assignment: CDR1 SGHRS and CDR2 YFSETQ. CDR3 residues: CASSAGQGGNTIYF. The CDR3 DNA follows: TGCGCCAGCAGCGCGGGACAGGGTGGCAACACCATATATTTT.

The gene calls are TRBV28 and TRBJ1-4; D is possibly TRBD1 (6 bases). V lost 6 bases to trimming and J lost 6 bases, with 17 bases between them. The CDR3 totals 15 residues. Germline CDR1 is MDHEN and CDR2 is SYDVKM. The CDR3 DNA follows: TGTGCCAGCAGAACGGGGGGGACAAGGCATGAAAAACTGTTTTTT. This gives the protein CASRTGGTRHEKLFF. The full variable domain, in which reference TRBV28 and TRBJ1-4 provide the parts outside the CDR3, is DVKVTQSSRYLVKRTGEKVFLECVQDMDHENMFWYRQDPGLGLRLIYFSYDVKMKEKGDIPEGYSVSREKKERFSLILESASTNQTSMYLCASRTGGTRHEKLFFGSGTQLSVL.

The chain recombines TRBV18 with TRBJ2-4, with no clear D. The CDR3 loop spans 12 amino acids. Trimming removed 3 bases at V and 4 bases at J, with 4 bases between. Germline CDR1 and CDR2: KGHSH and LQKENI. The CDR3, as DNA: TGTGCCAGCTCACCGGCGAAAAACATTCAGTACTTC. Amino acid sequence: CASSPAKNIQYF. The full variable domain, completed using reference TRBV18 and TRBJ2-4, is NAGVMQNPRHLVRRRGQEARLRCSPMKGHSHVYWYRQLPEEGLKFMVYLQKENIIDESGMPKERFSAEFPKEGPSILRIQQVVRGDSAAYFCASSPAKNIQYFGAGTRLSVL.

The rearrangement links TRBV5-6 to TRBJ1-1; D is ambiguous. Trimming cost V 3 bases and J 4 bases, with 13 bases left between them. Germline CDR1 is SGHDT and CDR2 is YYEEEE. The CDR3 runs 14 residues. As DNA, the CDR3 is TGTGCCAGCAGCTCCGGAGACCGCGGCACTGAAGCTTTCTTT. This gives the protein CASSSGDRGTEAFF.

The chain has TRBV5-1 and TRBJ2-5; the D gene is possibly TRBD1 (6 bases). CDR3 length: 14 amino acids. Per the germline V gene, CDR1 is SGHRS and CDR2 is YFSETQ. Trimming removed 2 bases from V and 2 bases from J, with 10 bases in between. The CDR3 nucleotides are TGCGCCAGCAGCTTACAGGGTGATCAAGAGACCCAGTACTTC. Protein: CASSLQGDQETQYF.

The chain uses TRBV5-1 and TRBJ2-7; possibly TRBD2 for D (5 bases). V lost 5 bases and J lost 3, with 12 bases in between. Per the germline V gene, CDR1 is SGHRS and CDR2 is YFSETQ. There are 13 residues in the CDR3. The CDR3 nucleotides read TGCGCCAGCAGAACGGACTTTCTCTACGAGCAGTACTTC. This sequence encodes CASRTDFLYEQYF.

V gene TRBV5-4 combines with J gene TRBJ1-2; TRBD1 might be the D (5 bases). In germline, CDR1 is SGHNT, CDR2 YYREEE (reference sequence). The CDR3 sequence is 15 residues long. Trimming cost V 0 bases and J 3 bases, with 12 bases left between them. The CDR3 region is CASSLGFGGDYGYTF. The CDR3 bases are TGTGCCAGCAGCTTGGGCTTTGGGGGTGACTATGGCTACACCTTC.

V usage is TRBV19 and J usage is TRBJ1-5; a possible D gene is TRBD1 (5 bases). Trimming left V 3 bases short and J 4 bases short, with 10 bases between. This CDR3 is built from 14 residues. The germline V gene has CDR1 LNHDA and CDR2 SQIVND (reference sequence). The DNA of the CDR3 is TGTGCCAGTAGTATCACCTCAGGGAATCAGCCCCAGCATTTT. Translating gives CASSITSGNQPQHF.

The chain recombines TRBV19 with TRBJ2-2, with D possibly being TRBD1 or TRBD2 (6 bases each). The germline CDR1 and CDR2 sequences are LNHDA and SQIVND (reference sequence). V lost 7 bases to trimming and J lost 0 bases, with 15 bases between them. This CDR3 has 16 residues. The chain's CDR3 is CASKGGQFANTGELFF. Written as DNA, the CDR3 is TGTGCCAGTAAAGGGGGGCAGTTCGCGAACACCGGGGAGCTGTTTTTT.

The chain links TRBV5-1 to TRBJ1-1; 8 bases are shared with TRBD1. Germline loops: CDR1 SGHRS, CDR2 YFSETQ. Unmatched junction bases numbered 8, after V lost 4 bases and J lost 6 bases. The CDR3 has 14 residues. In nucleotides, the CDR3 is TGCGCCAGCAGCAAGCAGGGGGCGCCTGCTGAAGCTTTCTTT. Its protein product is CASSKQGAPAEAFF.

The rearrangement links TRBV4-3 to TRBJ1-2; D possibly corresponds to TRBD1 (6 bases). This CDR3 is built from 13 residues. Germline lookup yields CDR1 LGHNA and CDR2 YSLEER. V gave up 0 bases and J gave up 6 bases, with 8 bases separating them. DNA of the CDR3: TGCGCCAGCAGCCAAGACCCAGGGGATGGCTACACCTTC. Its protein is CASSQDPGDGYTF.

This chain uses TRBV6-4 with TRBJ1-3; D uncertain. Germline loops: CDR1 MRHNA, CDR2 SNTAGT. This CDR3 has 12 residues. V shed 6 bases and J shed 5 bases, with 8 bases lying between them. Here the CDR3 reads CASSSLRNTIYF. The DNA for the CDR3 is TGTGCCAGCAGCTCGTTGAGAAACACCATATATTTT.

The chain recombines TRBV19 with TRBJ1-5; D unresolved. V lost 7 bases, J lost 5 bases, and 21 bases lay in between. This CDR3 region has 16 residues. Germline CDR1 is LNHDA and CDR2 is SQIVND (reference sequence). This CDR3 reads CASTPVPGRLHQPQHF. CDR3 sequence (DNA): TGTGCCAGTACCCCGGTCCCCGGGCGTTTACATCAGCCCCAGCATTTT. The variable domain in full, completed from reference TRBV19 and TRBJ1-5, reads DGGITQSPKYLFRKEGQNVTLSCEQNLNHDAMYWYRQDPGQGLRLIYYSQIVNDFQKGDIAEGYSVSREKKESFPLTVTSAQKNPTAFYLCASTPVPGRLHQPQHFGDGTRLSIL.

The rearrangement links TRBV5-4 to TRBJ2-3; D gene unclear. V gave up 3 bases and J gave up 0 bases, with 11 bases separating them. The CDR3 runs to 15 residues. Germline CDR1 and CDR2: SGHNT and YYREEE (reference sequence). In DNA form, the CDR3 reads TGTGCCAGCAGCTCAGCATCCGGGAGCACAGATACGCAGTATTTT. Encoded protein: CASSSASGSTDTQYF.

This clone was observed a handful of times. This chain uses TRBV5-6 with TRBJ2-7; no firm D call. The CDR3 covers 13 residues. Trimming removed 0 bases from V and 7 bases from J, with 11 bases in between. Germline loops: CDR1 SGHDT, CDR2 YYEEEE. As DNA, the CDR3 is TGTGCCAGCAGCTTGGGACGGTCCCTTGAGCAGTACTTC. Its translation: CASSLGRSLEQYF. The full variable domain, with the rest looked up from reference TRBV5-6 and TRBJ2-7, is DAGVTQSPTHLIKTRGQQVTLRCSPKSGHDTVSWYQQALGQGPQFIFQYYEEEERQRGNFPDRFSGHQFPNYSSELNVNALLLGDSALYLCASSLGRSLEQYFGPGTRLTVT.

The chain joins TRBV15 to TRBJ1-2, with D possibly matching TRBD1 (5 bases). CDR3 length: 15 amino acids. Trimming took off 5 bases at V and 4 bases at J, with 17 bases between the two ends. In germline, CDR1 is LNHNV, CDR2 YYDKDF (reference sequence). This CDR3 is CATSGGGSIAYGYTF. CDR3 DNA sequence: TGTGCCACCAGCGGGGGAGGAAGTATAGCCTATGGCTACACCTTC.

The J gene is TRBJ1-5, the V gene TRBV7-8; 7 bases map to TRBD1. The germline CDR1 and CDR2 sequences are SGHVS and FQNEAQ. V trimming: 1 base; J trimming: 6 bases; junction bases outside the gene matches: 6. The CDR3 runs 15 residues. CDR3 bases: TGTGCCAGCAGCTTAGTCGAGGGGGCTGGTCAGCCCCAGCATTTT. This translates into CASSLVEGAGQPQHF.

The rearrangement links TRBV30 to TRBJ1-3; unclear D gene. CDR1 GTSNPN and CDR2 SVGIG come from the germline V gene (reference sequence). The CDR3 covers 14 residues. V was trimmed by 0 bases and J by 0 bases, leaving 6 bases between them. CDR3: CAWSVGHSGNTIYF. As DNA, the CDR3 is TGTGCCTGGAGTGTCGGCCACTCTGGAAACACCATATATTTT.

This clone came up once. The V call is TRBV6-2 or TRBV6-3, the J call TRBJ1-2, with D unresolved. The germline V and J ends were trimmed by 4 bases and 2 bases, with 8 bases remaining between them. The CDR3 covers 13 residues. Germline CDR1 is MNHEY and CDR2 is SVGEGT. The CDR3 here is CASSFNVNYGYTF. The DNA for the CDR3 is TGTGCCAGCAGTTTCAACGTAAACTATGGCTACACCTTC.

The V and J genes are TRBV5-8 and TRBJ1-3; the D gene is possibly TRBD1 (5 bases). The germline V gene has CDR1 SGHTS and CDR2 YDEGEE. With 0 bases removed from V and 4 bases from J, the gap between germline ends came to 8 bases. The CDR3 is made up of 14 amino acids. The CDR3 nucleotides read TGTGCCAGCAGCTTGGAGGGGACCGGAAACACCATATATTTT. Protein sequence: CASSLEGTGNTIYF.

The CDR3, as DNA: TGTGCCAGCAGCGCATGGCGACAGGGGAACTATGGCTACACCTTC. It translates to CASSAWRQGNYGYTF. The chain uses TRBV7-2 and TRBJ1-2; 8 nucleotides line up with TRBD1. Trimming at V came to 5 bases and at J to 2 bases, leaving 7 bases not matched to a gene. The CDR3 length is 15 residues. Germline V CDR1 and CDR2: SGHTA, FQGNSA.

Note on this clone: Within the sample, other DNA sequences also encode this same CDR3. The chain joins TRBV3-1 (or the pseudogene TRBV3-2) to TRBJ1-3; possible D gene TRBD1, 5 bases. The CDR3 is 14 residues long. Germline V gives CDR1 LGHDT, CDR2 YNNKEL (reference sequence). The V end lost 3 bases, the J end lost 1 base, and 7 bases lay between the germline ends. CDR3 protein: CASSQRGSGNTIYF. Here the CDR3 DNA reads TGTGCCAGCAGCCAGCGGGGGTCTGGAAACACCATATATTTT.